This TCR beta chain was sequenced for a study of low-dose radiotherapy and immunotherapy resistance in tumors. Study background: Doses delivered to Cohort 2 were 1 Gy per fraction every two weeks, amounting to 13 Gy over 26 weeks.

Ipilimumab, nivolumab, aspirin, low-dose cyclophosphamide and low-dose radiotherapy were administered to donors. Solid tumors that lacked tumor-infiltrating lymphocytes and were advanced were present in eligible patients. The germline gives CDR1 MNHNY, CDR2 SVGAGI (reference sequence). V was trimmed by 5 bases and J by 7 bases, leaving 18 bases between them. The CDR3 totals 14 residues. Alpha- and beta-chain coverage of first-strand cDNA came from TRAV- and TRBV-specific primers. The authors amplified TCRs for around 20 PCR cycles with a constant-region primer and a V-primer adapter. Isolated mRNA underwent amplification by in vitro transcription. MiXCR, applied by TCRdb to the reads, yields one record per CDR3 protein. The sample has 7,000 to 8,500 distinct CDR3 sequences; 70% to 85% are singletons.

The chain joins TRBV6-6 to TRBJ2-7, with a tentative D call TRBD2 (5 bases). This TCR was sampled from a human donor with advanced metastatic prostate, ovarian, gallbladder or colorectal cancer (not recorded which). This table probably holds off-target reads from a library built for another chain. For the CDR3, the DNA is TGTGCCAGCAGTGTAGAGGACTCTGTTGGAGAGCAGTACTTC. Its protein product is CASSVEDSVGEQYF.